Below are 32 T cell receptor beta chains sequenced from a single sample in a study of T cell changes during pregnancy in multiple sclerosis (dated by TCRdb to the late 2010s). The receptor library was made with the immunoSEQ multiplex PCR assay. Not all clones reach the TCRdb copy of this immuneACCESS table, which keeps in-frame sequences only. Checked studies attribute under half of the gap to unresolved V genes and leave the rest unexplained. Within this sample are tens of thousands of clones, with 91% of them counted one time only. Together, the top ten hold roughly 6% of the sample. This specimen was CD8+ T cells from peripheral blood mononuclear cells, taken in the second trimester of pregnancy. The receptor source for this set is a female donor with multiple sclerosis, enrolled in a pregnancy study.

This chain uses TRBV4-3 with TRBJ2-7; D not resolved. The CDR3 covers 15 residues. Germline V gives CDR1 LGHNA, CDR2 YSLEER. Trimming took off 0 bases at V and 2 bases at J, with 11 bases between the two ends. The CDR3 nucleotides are TGCGCCAGCAGCCAAGATATAGGAACAGCCTACGAGCAGTACTTC. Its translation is CASSQDIGTAYEQYF.

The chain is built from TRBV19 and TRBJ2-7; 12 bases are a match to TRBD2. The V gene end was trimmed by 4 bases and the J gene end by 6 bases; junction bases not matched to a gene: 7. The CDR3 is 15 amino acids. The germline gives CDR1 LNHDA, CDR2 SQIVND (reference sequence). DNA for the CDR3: TGTGCCAGTAGTACCAGACTAGCGGGAGTCTCCGAGCAGTACTTC. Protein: CASSTRLAGVSEQYF. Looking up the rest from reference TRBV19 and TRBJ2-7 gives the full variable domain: DGGITQSPKYLFRKEGQNVTLSCEQNLNHDAMYWYRQDPGQGLRLIYYSQIVNDFQKGDIAEGYSVSREKKESFPLTVTSAQKNPTAFYLCASSTRLAGVSEQYFGPGTRLTVT.

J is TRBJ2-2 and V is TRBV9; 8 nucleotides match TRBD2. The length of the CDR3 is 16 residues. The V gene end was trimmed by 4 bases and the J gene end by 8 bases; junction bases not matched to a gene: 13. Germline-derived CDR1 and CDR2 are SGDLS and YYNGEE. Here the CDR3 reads CASSPRGGLASGELFF. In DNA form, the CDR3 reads TGTGCCAGCAGCCCCCGGGGTGGACTAGCAAGTGGGGAGCTGTTTTTT.

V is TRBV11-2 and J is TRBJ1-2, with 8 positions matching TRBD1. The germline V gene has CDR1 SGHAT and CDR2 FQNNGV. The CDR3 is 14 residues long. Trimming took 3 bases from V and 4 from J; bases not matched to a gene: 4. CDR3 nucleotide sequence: TGTGCCAGCAGCTTTCAGGGGGCCGCCTATGGCTACACCTTC. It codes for CASSFQGAAYGYTF.

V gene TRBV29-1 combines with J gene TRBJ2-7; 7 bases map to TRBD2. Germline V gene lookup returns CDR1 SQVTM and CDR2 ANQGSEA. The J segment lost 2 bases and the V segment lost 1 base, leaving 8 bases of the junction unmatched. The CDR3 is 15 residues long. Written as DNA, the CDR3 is TGCAGCGTTGAAGCCCCGGGGAGGGGAACCTACGAGCAGTACTTC. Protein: CSVEAPGRGTYEQYF.

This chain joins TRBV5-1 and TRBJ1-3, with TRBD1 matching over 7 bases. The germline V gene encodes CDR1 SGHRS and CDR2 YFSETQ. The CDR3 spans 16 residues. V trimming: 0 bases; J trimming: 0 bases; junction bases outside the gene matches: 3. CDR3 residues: CASSLGDSPSGNTIYF. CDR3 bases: TGCGCCAGCAGCTTGGGGGACAGCCCCTCTGGAAACACCATATATTTT.

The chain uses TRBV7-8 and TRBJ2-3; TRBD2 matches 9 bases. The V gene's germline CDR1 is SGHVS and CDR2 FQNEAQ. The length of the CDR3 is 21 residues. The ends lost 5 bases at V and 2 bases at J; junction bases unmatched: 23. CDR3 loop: CASSTPTLGGGAGSYTDTQYF. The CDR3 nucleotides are TGTGCCAGCAGCACACCCACTCTAGGCGGGGGGGCGGGGTCTTACACAGATACGCAGTATTTT.

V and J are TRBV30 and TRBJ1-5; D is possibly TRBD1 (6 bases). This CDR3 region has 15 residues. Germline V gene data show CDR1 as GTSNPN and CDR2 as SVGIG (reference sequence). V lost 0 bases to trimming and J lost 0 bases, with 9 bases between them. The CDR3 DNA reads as TGTGCCTGGAGTGTACAGGGCTATAGCAATCAGCCCCAGCATTTT. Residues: CAWSVQGYSNQPQHF.

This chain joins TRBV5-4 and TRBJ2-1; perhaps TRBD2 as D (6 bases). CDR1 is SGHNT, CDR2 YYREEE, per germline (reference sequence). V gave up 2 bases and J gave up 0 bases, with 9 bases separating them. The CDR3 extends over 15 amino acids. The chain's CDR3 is CASSFPLASYNEQFF. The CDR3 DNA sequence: TGTGCCAGCAGCTTCCCACTAGCCTCCTACAATGAGCAGTTCTTC.

This CDR3 is CASSLFDRGTRAEQYF. The CDR3 nucleotides are TGTGCCAGCAGTTTATTTGATCGGGGAACTAGAGCCGAGCAGTACTTC. This chain links TRBV27 with TRBJ2-7; the D gene is possibly TRBD2 (5 bases). Germline-derived CDR1 and CDR2 are MNHEY and SMNVEV (reference sequence). There are 16 residues in the CDR3. The germline V and J ends were trimmed by 1 base and 6 bases, with 19 bases remaining between them.

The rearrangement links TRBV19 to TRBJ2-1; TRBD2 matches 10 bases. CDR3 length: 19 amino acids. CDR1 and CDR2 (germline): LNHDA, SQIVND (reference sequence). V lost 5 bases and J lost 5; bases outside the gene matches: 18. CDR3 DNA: TGTGCCAGTAGTCTCAGTCGGTATCCCCCGCTAGCGGGGGACAATGAGCAGTTCTTC. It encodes CASSLSRYPPLAGDNEQFF.

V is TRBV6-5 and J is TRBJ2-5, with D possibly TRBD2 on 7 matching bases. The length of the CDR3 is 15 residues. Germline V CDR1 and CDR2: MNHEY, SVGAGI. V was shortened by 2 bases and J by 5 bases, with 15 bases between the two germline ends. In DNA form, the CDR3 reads TGTGCCAGCAGTTACCGAGGGGGGGCGGTGGAGACCCAGTACTTC. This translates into CASSYRGGAVETQYF.

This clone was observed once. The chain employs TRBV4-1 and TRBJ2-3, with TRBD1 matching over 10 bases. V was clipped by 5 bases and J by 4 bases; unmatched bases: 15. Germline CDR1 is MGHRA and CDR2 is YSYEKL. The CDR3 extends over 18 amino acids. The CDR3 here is CASSSPGQGSQFPDTQYF. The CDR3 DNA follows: TGCGCCAGCAGCTCTCCGGGACAGGGGTCCCAGTTCCCAGATACGCAGTATTTT.

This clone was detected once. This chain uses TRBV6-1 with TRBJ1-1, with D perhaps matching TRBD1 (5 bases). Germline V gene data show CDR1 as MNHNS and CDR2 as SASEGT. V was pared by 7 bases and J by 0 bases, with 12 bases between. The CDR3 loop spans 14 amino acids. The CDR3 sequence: CASKAGKMNTEAFF. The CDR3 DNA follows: TGTGCCAGCAAGGCAGGGAAGATGAACACTGAAGCTTTCTTT.

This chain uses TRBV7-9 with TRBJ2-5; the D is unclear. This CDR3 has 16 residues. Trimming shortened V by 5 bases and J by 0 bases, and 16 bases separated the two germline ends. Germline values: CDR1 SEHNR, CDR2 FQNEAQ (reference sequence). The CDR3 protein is CASSESGWPNQETQYF. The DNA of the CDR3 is TGTGCCAGCAGCGAATCAGGTTGGCCGAACCAAGAGACCCAGTACTTC.

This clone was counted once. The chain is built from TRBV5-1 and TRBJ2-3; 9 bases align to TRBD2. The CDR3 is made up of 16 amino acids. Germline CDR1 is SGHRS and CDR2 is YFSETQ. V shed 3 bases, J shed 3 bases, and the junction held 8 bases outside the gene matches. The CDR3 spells CASSWSTSGPTDTQYF. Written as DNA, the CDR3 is TGCGCCAGCAGCTGGTCTACTAGCGGGCCAACAGATACGCAGTATTTT.

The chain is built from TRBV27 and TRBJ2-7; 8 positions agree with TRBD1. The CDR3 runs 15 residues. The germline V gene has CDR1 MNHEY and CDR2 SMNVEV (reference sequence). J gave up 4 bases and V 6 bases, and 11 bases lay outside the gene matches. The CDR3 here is CASSPTGQGEYEQYF. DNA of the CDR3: TGTGCCAGCAGCCCGACCGGACAGGGTGAATACGAGCAGTACTTC.

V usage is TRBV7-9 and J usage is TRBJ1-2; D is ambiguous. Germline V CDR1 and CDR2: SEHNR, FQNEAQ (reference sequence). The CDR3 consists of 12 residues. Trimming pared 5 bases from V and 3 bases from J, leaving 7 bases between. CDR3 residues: CASSPGDYGYTF. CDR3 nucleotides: TGTGCCAGCAGCCCCGGAGACTATGGCTACACCTTC.

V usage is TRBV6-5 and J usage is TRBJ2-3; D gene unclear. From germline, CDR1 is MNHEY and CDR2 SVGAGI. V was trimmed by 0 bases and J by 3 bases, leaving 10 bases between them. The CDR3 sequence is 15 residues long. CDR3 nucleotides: TGTGCCAGCAGTTACTCGATGCGGAAGACAGATACGCAGTATTTT. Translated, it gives CASSYSMRKTDTQYF.

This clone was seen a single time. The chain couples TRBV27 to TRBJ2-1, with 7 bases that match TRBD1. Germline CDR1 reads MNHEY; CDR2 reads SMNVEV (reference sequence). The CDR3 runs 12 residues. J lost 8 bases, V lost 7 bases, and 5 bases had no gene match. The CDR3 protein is CASTNRGDEQFF. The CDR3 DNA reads TGTGCCAGCACCAACAGGGGCGATGAGCAGTTCTTC.

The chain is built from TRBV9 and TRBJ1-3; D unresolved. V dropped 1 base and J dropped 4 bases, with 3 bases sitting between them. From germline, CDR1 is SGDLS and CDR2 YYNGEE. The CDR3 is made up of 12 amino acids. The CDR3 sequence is CASSVSGNTIYF. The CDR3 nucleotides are TGTGCCAGCAGCGTATCAGGAAACACCATATATTTT.

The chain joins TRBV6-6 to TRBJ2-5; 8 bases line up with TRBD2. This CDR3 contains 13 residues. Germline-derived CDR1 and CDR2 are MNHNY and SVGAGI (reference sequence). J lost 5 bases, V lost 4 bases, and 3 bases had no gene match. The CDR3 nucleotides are TGTGCCAGCAGTTTTCGGGGGGGGGAGACCCAGTACTTC. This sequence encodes CASSFRGGETQYF.

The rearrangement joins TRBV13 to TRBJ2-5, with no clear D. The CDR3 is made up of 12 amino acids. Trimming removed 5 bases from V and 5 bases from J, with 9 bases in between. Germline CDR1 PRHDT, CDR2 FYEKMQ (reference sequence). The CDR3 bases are TGTGCCAGCAGCCCCCGCCGGGAGACCCAGTACTTC. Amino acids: CASSPRRETQYF.

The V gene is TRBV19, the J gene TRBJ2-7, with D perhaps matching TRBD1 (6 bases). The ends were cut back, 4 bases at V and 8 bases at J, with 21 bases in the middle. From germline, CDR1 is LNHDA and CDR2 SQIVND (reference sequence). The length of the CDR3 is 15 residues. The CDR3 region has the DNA TGTGCCAGTAGTAACCGGGACAATGACTTCCGTCAGCAGTACTTC. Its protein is CASSNRDNDFRQQYF.

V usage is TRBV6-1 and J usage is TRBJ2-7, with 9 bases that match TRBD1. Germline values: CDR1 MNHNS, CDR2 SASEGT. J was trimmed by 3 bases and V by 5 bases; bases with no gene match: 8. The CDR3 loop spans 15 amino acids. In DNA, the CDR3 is TGTGCCAGCAGTCCAATTGGGACAGGGAACTACGAGCAGTACTTC. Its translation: CASSPIGTGNYEQYF.

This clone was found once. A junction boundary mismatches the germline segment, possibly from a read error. CDR3 sequence reads: CASSFLEVLPPTLIF. CDR3 bases: TGTGCCAGCAGCTTTTTGGAGGTCCTGCCGCCCACCCTAATCTTC. The genes are TRBV5-4 and TRBJ1-2; no definite D call. The CDR3 runs to 15 residues. The germline V gene has CDR1 SGHNT and CDR2 YYREEE (reference sequence).

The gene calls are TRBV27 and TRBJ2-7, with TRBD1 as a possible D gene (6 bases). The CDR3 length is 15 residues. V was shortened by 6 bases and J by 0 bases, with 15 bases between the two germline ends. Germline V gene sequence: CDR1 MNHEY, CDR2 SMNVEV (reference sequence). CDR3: CASRPPDSFSYEQYF. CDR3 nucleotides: TGTGCCAGCAGACCCCCGGACAGCTTCTCCTACGAGCAGTACTTC.

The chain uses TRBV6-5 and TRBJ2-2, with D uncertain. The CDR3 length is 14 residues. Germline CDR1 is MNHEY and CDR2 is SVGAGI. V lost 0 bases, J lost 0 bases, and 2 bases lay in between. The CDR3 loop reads CASSYSTNTGELFF. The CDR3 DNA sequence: TGTGCCAGCAGTTACTCCACGAACACCGGGGAGCTGTTTTTT.

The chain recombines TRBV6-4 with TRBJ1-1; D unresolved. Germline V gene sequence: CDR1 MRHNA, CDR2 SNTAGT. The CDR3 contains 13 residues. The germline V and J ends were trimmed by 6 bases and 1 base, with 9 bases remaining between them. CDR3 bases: TGTGCCAGCAGCGCCGGGGAGAACACTGAAGCTTTCTTT. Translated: CASSAGENTEAFF.

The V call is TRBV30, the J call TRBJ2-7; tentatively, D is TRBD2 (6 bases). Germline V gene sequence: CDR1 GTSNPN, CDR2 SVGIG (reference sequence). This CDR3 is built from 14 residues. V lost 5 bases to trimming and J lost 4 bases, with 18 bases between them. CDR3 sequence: CAWEARAGLYEQYF. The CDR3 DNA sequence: TGTGCCTGGGAGGCTCGAGCGGGTCTTTACGAGCAGTACTTC.

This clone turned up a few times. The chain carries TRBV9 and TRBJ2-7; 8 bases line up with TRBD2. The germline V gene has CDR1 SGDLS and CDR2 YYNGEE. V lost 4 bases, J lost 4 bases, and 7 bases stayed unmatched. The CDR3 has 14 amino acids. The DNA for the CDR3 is TGTGCCAGCAGCCCGAGCGGGACTAGTTACGAGCAGTACTTC. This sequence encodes CASSPSGTSYEQYF. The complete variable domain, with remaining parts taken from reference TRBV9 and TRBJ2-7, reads DSGVTQTPKHLITATGQRVTLRCSPRSGDLSVYWYQQSLDQGLQFLIQYYNGEERAKGNILERFSAQQFPDLHSELNLSSLELGDSALYFCASSPSGTSYEQYFGPGTRLTVT.

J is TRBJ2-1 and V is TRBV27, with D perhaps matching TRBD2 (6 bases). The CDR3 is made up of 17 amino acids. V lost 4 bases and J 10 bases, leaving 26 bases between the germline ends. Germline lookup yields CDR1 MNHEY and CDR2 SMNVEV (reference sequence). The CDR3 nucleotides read TGTGCCAGCAGTTCGTTAGGGAGCGGGTCAAATGTATGGGAGCAGTTCTTC. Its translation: CASSSLGSGSNVWEQFF.